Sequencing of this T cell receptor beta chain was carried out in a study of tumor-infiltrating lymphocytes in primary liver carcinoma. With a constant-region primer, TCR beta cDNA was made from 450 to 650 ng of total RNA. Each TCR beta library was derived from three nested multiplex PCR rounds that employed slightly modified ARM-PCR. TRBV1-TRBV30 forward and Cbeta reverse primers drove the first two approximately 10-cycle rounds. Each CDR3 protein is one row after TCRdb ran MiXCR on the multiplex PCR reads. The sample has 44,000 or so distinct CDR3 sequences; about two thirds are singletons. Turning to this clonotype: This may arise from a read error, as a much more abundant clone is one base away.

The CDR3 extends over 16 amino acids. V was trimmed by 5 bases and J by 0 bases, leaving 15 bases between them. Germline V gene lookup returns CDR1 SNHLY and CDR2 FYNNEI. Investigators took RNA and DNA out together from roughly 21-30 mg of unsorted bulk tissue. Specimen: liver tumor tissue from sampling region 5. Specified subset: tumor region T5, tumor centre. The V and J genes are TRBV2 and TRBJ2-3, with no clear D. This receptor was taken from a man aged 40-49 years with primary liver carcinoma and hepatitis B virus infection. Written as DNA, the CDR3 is TGTGCCAGCAGTTCCCCAACAGAGATCAGCACAGATACGCAGTATTTT. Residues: CASSSPTEISTDTQYF.